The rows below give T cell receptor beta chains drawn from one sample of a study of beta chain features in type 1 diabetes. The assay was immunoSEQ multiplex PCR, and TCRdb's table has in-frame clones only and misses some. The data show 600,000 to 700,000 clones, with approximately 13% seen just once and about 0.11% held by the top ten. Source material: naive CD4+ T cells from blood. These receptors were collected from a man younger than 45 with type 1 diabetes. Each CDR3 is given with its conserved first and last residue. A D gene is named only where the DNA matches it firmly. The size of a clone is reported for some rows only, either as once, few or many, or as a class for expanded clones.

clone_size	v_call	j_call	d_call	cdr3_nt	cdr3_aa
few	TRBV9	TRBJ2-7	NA	TGTGCCAGCAGCGTAACGGATGACTACGAGCAGTACTTC	CASSVTDDYEQYF
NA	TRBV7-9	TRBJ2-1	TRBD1	TGTGCCAGCAGGCGGACGGGACAGGGGCGCTACAATGAGCAGTTCTTC	CASRRTGQGRYNEQFF
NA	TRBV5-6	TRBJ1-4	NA	TGTGCCAGCAGTCATACAGGGAGGGTCAATGAAAAACTGTTTTTT	CASSHTGRVNEKLFF
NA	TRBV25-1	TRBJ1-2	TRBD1	TGTGCCAGCAGTGGGAGACAGGGAGACTATGGCTACACCTTC	CASSGRQGDYGYTF
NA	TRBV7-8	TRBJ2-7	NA	TGTGCCAGCAGCTTGGCGGACACCTTCTACGAGCAGTACTTC	CASSLADTFYEQYF
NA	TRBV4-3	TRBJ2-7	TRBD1	TGCGCCAGCAGCCAGGGGACAGGGAGTGACGAGCAGTACTTC	CASSQGTGSDEQYF
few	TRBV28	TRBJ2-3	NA	TGTGCCAGCAGTTCGACCCAGAGGGGGGATTTT	CASSSTQRGDF
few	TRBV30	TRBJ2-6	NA	TGTGCCTACCACCTTGGATTGGGGGCCAACGTCCTGACTTTC	CAYHLGLGANVLTF
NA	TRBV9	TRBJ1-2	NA	TGTGCCAGCAGCGTTGACAGGAACTATGGCTACACCTTC	CASSVDRNYGYTF
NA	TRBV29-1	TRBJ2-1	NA	TGCAGCGTTGTAGGCCCGGGCCTCCTCGTCTCCTACAATGAGCAGTTCTTC	CSVVGPGLLVSYNEQFF
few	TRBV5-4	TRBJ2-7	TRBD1	TGTGCCAGCAGCTCTAGGGACAGGCTCTACGAGCAGTACTTC	CASSSRDRLYEQYF
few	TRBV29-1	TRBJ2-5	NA	TGCAGCGTTGAAAGGACAGCTCAAGAGACCCAGTACTTC	CSVERTAQETQYF
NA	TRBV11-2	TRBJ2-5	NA	TGTGCCAGCAGCAATGACAGACAAGAGACCCAGTACTTC	CASSNDRQETQYF
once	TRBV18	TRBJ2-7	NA	TGTGCCAGCTCACCTAGGACAAGGGGTGGCGAGCAGTACTTC	CASSPRTRGGEQYF
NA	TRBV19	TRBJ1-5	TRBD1	TGTGCCAGTAGGGATGGGACAGGGGCCGCTTACCCGCACAATCAGCCCCAGCATTTT	CASRDGTGAAYPHNQPQHF
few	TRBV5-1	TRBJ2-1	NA	TGCGCCAGCAGCGGGGGGGCCCGGAATGAGCAGTTCTTC	CASSGGARNEQFF
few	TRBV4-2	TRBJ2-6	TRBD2	TGTGCCAGCAGCCAAGTAACAGCGGGGAGCTCTGGGGCCAACGTCCTGACTTTC	CASSQVTAGSSGANVLTF